The entry below describes one T cell receptor (beta chain). Its specificity is unknown. V shed 3 bases and J shed 4 bases, with 11 bases lying between them. This CDR3 has 14 residues. Germline lookup yields CDR1 WSHSY and CDR2 SAAADI. This sample was taken from a study of shared clonotypes between healthy human individuals. Study observations and caveats: Of the naive CD4 clonotypes, around 4.7% were shared across a handful of donors.

Nashville, Tennessee was home to all donors, who were Caucasian adults. The study separated CD4+ cells into CD45RA+ naive and CD45RA-negative memory subsets. Repertoires were generated with immunoSEQ multiplex PCR, while TCRdb's copy carries only in-frame clones and drops some. In the table there are a few million clones, over 85% of which are singletons. Sequencing was carried out using naive CD4+ T cells sorted from blood. Stated subset: CD45RA+ positively selected. The receptor was derived from a man between 18 and 35 years old in good health. The J gene is TRBJ2-3, the V gene TRBV10-2; D unclear. The CDR3 DNA reads as TGCGCCAGCAGTGACGTGGGGTTCGCAGATACGCAGTATTTT. Amino acids: CASSDVGFADTQYF.